These 26 T cell receptor beta chains came from one sample sequenced in a study of blood T cell repertoires in COVID-19. TCRdb's copy holds only in-frame clones and misses some; the assay was immunoSEQ multiplex PCR. The table records approximately 200,000 clones, approximately 84% of them present only once. The specimen was PBMCs or T cells enriched from blood (not recorded which). The source is a woman aged 25 to 39 who had recovered from COVID-19.

The genes are TRBV4-1 and TRBJ2-7; D remains unclear. The length of the CDR3 is 14 residues. CDR1 is MGHRA, CDR2 YSYEKL, per germline. V lost 2 bases, J lost 5 bases, and 13 bases lay in between. The CDR3 DNA follows: TGCGCCAGCAGCCAAACACCCACAGTAAACGAGCAGTACTTC. Amino acids: CASSQTPTVNEQYF.

V is TRBV9 and J is TRBJ2-1, with a tentative D call TRBD2 (5 bases). Trimming left V 0 bases short and J 1 base short, with 8 bases between. The germline gives CDR1 SGDLS, CDR2 YYNGEE. The CDR3 spans 15 residues. The CDR3 region is CASSVAGVSYNEQFF. For the CDR3, the DNA is TGTGCCAGCAGCGTAGCCGGGGTTTCCTACAATGAGCAGTTCTTC.

This sequence joins TRBV28 and TRBJ1-1, with a possible D match to TRBD1 (5 bases). The CDR3 is made up of 14 amino acids. The germline gives CDR1 MDHEN, CDR2 SYDVKM. Trimming pared 2 bases from V and 5 bases from J, leaving 12 bases between. The chain's CDR3 is CASSLISRATEAFF. CDR3 DNA sequence: TGTGCCAGCAGTTTAATTTCCAGGGCTACTGAAGCTTTCTTT.

V usage is TRBV12-3 or TRBV12-4 and J usage is TRBJ1-2; 10 nucleotides align to TRBD1. V gave up 10 bases and J gave up 0 bases; unmatched junction bases: 2. There are 13 residues in the CDR3. CDR3 loop: CATGTGANYGYTF. CDR3 bases: TGTGCCACCGGGACAGGGGCTAACTATGGCTACACCTTC.

V and J are TRBV9 and TRBJ2-6; 7 bases are a match to TRBD1. V lost 7 bases and J lost 2; bases outside the gene matches: 6. The CDR3 spans 15 residues. From germline, CDR1 is SGDLS and CDR2 YYNGEE. The DNA for the CDR3 is TGTGCCAGCGAGAAGGGGGCGCCTGGGGCCAACGTCCTGACTTTC. Amino acids: CASEKGAPGANVLTF. The full variable domain, with the rest looked up from reference TRBV9 and TRBJ2-6, is DSGVTQTPKHLITATGQRVTLRCSPRSGDLSVYWYQQSLDQGLQFLIQYYNGEERAKGNILERFSAQQFPDLHSELNLSSLELGDSALYFCASEKGAPGANVLTFGAGSRLTVL.

As regards this clone: Distinct nucleotide sequences in the sample also encode this CDR3. The chain employs TRBV28 and TRBJ1-5; D possibly corresponds to TRBD1 (5 bases). Trimming took 6 bases from V and 1 from J, leaving 13 bases between them. CDR1 is MDHEN, CDR2 SYDVKM, per germline. The CDR3 extends over 15 amino acids. CDR3: CASSIRGLSNQPQHF. DNA of the CDR3: TGTGCCAGCAGCATTAGGGGACTGAGCAATCAGCCCCAGCATTTT.

The chain is built from TRBV6-5 and TRBJ1-5; 8 bases match TRBD1. The J segment lost 2 bases and the V segment lost 6 bases, leaving 6 bases of the junction unmatched. The germline CDR1 and CDR2 sequences are MNHEY and SVGAGI. There are 15 residues in the CDR3. This chain's CDR3 is CASRPPTGGNQPQHF. The CDR3 DNA sequence: TGTGCCAGCAGACCGCCGACAGGGGGCAATCAGCCCCAGCATTTT.

The chain joins TRBV6-2 or TRBV6-3 to TRBJ1-2, with 8 bases aligning to TRBD1. With V trimmed by 4 bases and J by 2 bases, 3 bases remained unmatched. This CDR3 is 14 amino acids long. Germline loops: CDR1 MNHEY, CDR2 SVGEGT. DNA of the CDR3: TGTGCCAGCAGTTCAGACAGGGGAAACTATGGCTACACCTTC. This encodes CASSSDRGNYGYTF.

J is TRBJ1-1 and V is TRBV19; perhaps TRBD1 as D (5 bases). The CDR3 consists of 14 residues. Trimming cost V 5 bases and J 1 base, with 11 bases left between them. The germline V gene has CDR1 LNHDA and CDR2 SQIVND (reference sequence). The CDR3 DNA reads as TGTGCCAGTAGTCCCCTCAGGGAGAACACTGAAGCTTTCTTT. The encoded protein is CASSPLRENTEAFF.

The chain uses TRBV28 and TRBJ2-4, with 7 bases fitting TRBD1. V was pared by 8 bases and J by 3 bases, with 7 bases of the junction left unmatched. The CDR3 is made up of 14 amino acids. Germline V gene data show CDR1 as MDHEN and CDR2 as SYDVKM. Here the CDR3 reads CASYSQGDKNIQYF. The CDR3 DNA reads as TGTGCCAGCTATTCTCAGGGGGACAAAAACATTCAGTACTTC.

The chain couples TRBV7-9 to TRBJ2-3; possibly TRBD2 for D (7 bases). Germline assignment: CDR1 SEHNR and CDR2 FQNEAQ (reference sequence). Trimming pared 1 base from V and 0 bases from J, leaving 11 bases between. CDR3 length: 16 amino acids. CDR3 bases: TGTGCCAGCAGCTTAGTGGCGGGGGCTAGCACAGATACGCAGTATTTT. Translating it yields CASSLVAGASTDTQYF.

The gene calls are TRBV29-1 and TRBJ2-7; a weak D match, TRBD1 (6 bases). In germline, CDR1 is SQVTM, CDR2 ANQGSEA. V was pared by 6 bases and J by 6 bases, with 15 bases between. The CDR3 runs 12 residues. In nucleotides, the CDR3 is TGCAGCGTGGATACAGGGAGCGGCGAGCAGTACTTC. Residues: CSVDTGSGEQYF.

This sequence joins TRBV7-8 and TRBJ1-5, with a tentative D call TRBD1 (5 bases). Germline assignment: CDR1 SGHVS and CDR2 FQNEAQ. Trimming pared 2 bases from V and 7 bases from J, leaving 15 bases between. The CDR3 has 15 amino acids. The CDR3 DNA follows: TGTGCCAGCAGCTTATCGGCAGGGATGAGCCAGCCCCAGCATTTT. It encodes CASSLSAGMSQPQHF.

V and J are TRBV14 and TRBJ2-3; 10 nucleotides align to TRBD2. The CDR3 consists of 16 residues. CDR1 is SGHDN and CDR2 is FVKESK in the germline V gene. J lost 0 bases, V lost 3 bases, and 3 bases had no gene match. CDR3 nucleotide sequence: TGTGCCAGCAGCCAGGGTAGCGGGGGGAGCACAGATACGCAGTATTTT. Encoded protein: CASSQGSGGSTDTQYF. The variable domain in full, completed from reference TRBV14 and TRBJ2-3, reads EAGVTQFPSHSVIEKGQTVTLRCDPISGHDNLYWYRRVMGKEIKFLLHFVKESKQDESGMPNNRFLAERTGGTYSTLKVQPAELEDSGVYFCASSQGSGGSTDTQYFGPGTRLTVL.

The V gene is TRBV29-1, the J gene TRBJ1-2; 7 bases fit TRBD1. V trimming: 7 bases; J trimming: 7 bases; junction bases outside the gene matches: 9. The CDR3 length is 12 residues. Germline values: CDR1 SQVTM, CDR2 ANQGSEA. The CDR3 nucleotides are TGCAGCGCCACGACAGGGAGGACTGGCTACACCTTC. Its translation: CSATTGRTGYTF.

In this sample, this clone turned up once. This chain uses TRBV19 with TRBJ1-1, with D perhaps matching TRBD1 (6 bases). Germline loops: CDR1 LNHDA, CDR2 SQIVND (reference sequence). V was cut by 2 bases and J by 5 bases, with 9 bases left in between. The CDR3 loop spans 13 amino acids. The CDR3 reads CASSIKRGTEAFF. The CDR3 coding sequence is TGTGCCAGTAGTATAAAGAGGGGGACTGAAGCTTTCTTT. Complete variable domain (other parts from reference TRBV19 and TRBJ1-1): DGGITQSPKYLFRKEGQNVTLSCEQNLNHDAMYWYRQDPGQGLRLIYYSQIVNDFQKGDIAEGYSVSREKKESFPLTVTSAQKNPTAFYLCASSIKRGTEAFFGQGTRLTVV.

This rearrangement joins TRBV7-8 to TRBJ2-1; D call uncertain. Deletions cut 5 bases from V and 2 bases from J, with 7 bases between. CDR3 size: 13 residues. Germline V gene sequence: CDR1 SGHVS, CDR2 FQNEAQ. The CDR3 nucleotides are TGTGCCAGCAGCCCCGCGCCCTACAATGAGCAGTTCTTC. Translated, it gives CASSPAPYNEQFF.

V gene TRBV6-5 combines with J gene TRBJ1-5; D is possibly TRBD1 (5 bases). The CDR3 loop spans 14 amino acids. Trimming cost V 6 bases and J 5 bases, with 14 bases left between them. Germline V gene sequence: CDR1 MNHEY, CDR2 SVGAGI. CDR3 in amino acids: CASSPRGTYQPQHF. The DNA for the CDR3 is TGTGCCAGCAGCCCACGGGGGACCTATCAGCCCCAGCATTTT.

This clone was detected a few times. The rearrangement uses TRBV28 and TRBJ2-1; the D gene is possibly TRBD1 (5 bases). The length of the CDR3 is 15 residues. Germline assignment: CDR1 MDHEN and CDR2 SYDVKM. The germline V and J ends were trimmed by 6 bases and 3 bases, with 15 bases remaining between them. This CDR3 is CASSPVGASYNEQFF. CDR3 sequence (DNA): TGTGCCAGCAGCCCCGTTGGGGCTAGCTACAATGAGCAGTTCTTC.

The chain combines TRBV19 with TRBJ1-2; 8 bases are a match to TRBD1. The V segment lost 5 bases and the J segment 2 bases; nucleotides outside the gene matches: 7. Germline CDR1 is LNHDA and CDR2 is SQIVND (reference sequence). The CDR3 covers 15 residues. The CDR3 DNA reads as TGTGCCAGTAGTTCAAGGACAGGGAGGAACTATGGCTACACCTTC. Its protein product is CASSSRTGRNYGYTF.

The J gene is TRBJ2-3, the V gene TRBV2; no definite D call. The CDR3 totals 11 residues. From germline, CDR1 is SNHLY and CDR2 FYNNEI. The V and J ends lost 6 bases and 3 bases respectively, with 4 bases between them. CDR3 sequence reads: CASSSTDTQYF. The CDR3 bases are TGTGCCAGCAGCTCTACAGATACGCAGTATTTT.

V usage is TRBV5-1 and J usage is TRBJ1-2; D perhaps matches TRBD1 (5 bases). Trimming stripped 4 bases from V and 4 bases from J, with 20 bases between. CDR3 length: 16 residues. The V gene's germline CDR1 is SGHRS and CDR2 YFSETQ. The chain's CDR3 is CASSPLGGAGRYGYTF. As DNA, the CDR3 is TGCGCCAGCAGCCCCCTCGGTGGGGCAGGTCGCTATGGCTACACCTTC. The entire variable domain, with the rest obtained from reference TRBV5-1 and TRBJ1-2, is as follows: KAGVTQTPRYLIKTRGQQVTLSCSPISGHRSVSWYQQTPGQGLQFLFEYFSETQRNKGNFPGRFSGRQFSNSRSEMNVSTLELGDSALYLCASSPLGGAGRYGYTFGSGTRLTVV.

The gene calls are TRBV11-2 and TRBJ2-1, with 10 bases aligning to TRBD1. The CDR3 is 15 residues long. Per the germline V gene, CDR1 is SGHAT and CDR2 is FQNNGV. Losses at the gene ends were 5 bases for V and 4 bases for J; bases not matched to a gene: 5. CDR3 sequence (DNA): TGTGCCAGCAGCCCAGACAGGGGGCTTTACAATGAGCAGTTCTTC. This encodes CASSPDRGLYNEQFF. The whole variable domain, remainder taken from reference TRBV11-2 and TRBJ2-1, is EAGVAQSPRYKIIEKRQSVAFWCNPISGHATLYWYQQILGQGPKLLIQFQNNGVVDDSQLPKDRFSAERLKGVDSTLKIQPAKLEDSAVYLCASSPDRGLYNEQFFGPGTRLTVL.

The chain employs TRBV28 and TRBJ1-2; D unclear. This CDR3 contains 13 residues. V was clipped by 3 bases and J by 8 bases, with 13 bases between them. Germline V gene lookup returns CDR1 MDHEN and CDR2 SYDVKM. The CDR3 here is CASSLGNLRGYTF. The CDR3 DNA reads as TGTGCCAGCAGTTTGGGCAACCTACGGGGCTACACCTTC.

The chain links TRBV4-1 to TRBJ1-6; TRBD1 agrees at 10 bases. Per germline, CDR1 MGHRA and CDR2 YSYEKL. The CDR3 extends over 16 amino acids. Trimming removed 2 bases from V and 7 bases from J; junction bases left unmatched: 5. The CDR3 DNA follows: TGCGCCAGCAGCCAAACCCCGGGACAGGGGAATTCACCCCTCCACTTT. Translated: CASSQTPGQGNSPLHF.

V gene TRBV7-8 combines with J gene TRBJ1-5; no clear D gene. The CDR3 covers 12 residues. The germline V gene has CDR1 SGHVS and CDR2 FQNEAQ. With 4 bases removed from V and 9 bases from J, the gap between germline ends came to 10 bases. The CDR3 loop reads CASSWGEGPQHF. CDR3 DNA: TGTGCCAGCAGCTGGGGAGAGGGGCCCCAGCATTTT.